This T cell receptor beta chain was captured in a study of T cell responses to AZD1222 COVID-19 vaccine. Turning to the study itself: Recipients boosted at about 4 weeks or about 12 weeks are pooled. Study conclusions and caveats: At study baseline, merely roughly 6 AZD1222 recipients were seropositive. Repertoires were obtained only post-peak T cell response.

The count of this clone is one. Its antigen is unidentified. Unmatched junction bases numbered 4, after V lost 5 bases and J lost 5 bases. The germline V gene encodes CDR1 SGHNT and CDR2 YENEEA. This CDR3 is built from 13 residues. Measured with immunoSEQ multiplex PCR; TCRdb has only the in-frame clones, and not every one. The sample yields about 140,000 clones, roughly 92% seen once. The chain joins TRBV11-3 to TRBJ2-7; the match to TRBD1 covers 9 bases. The receptor comes from an adult in good health. Material: peripheral blood, obtained on day 0 of AZD1222 vaccination. The CDR3 bases are TGTGCCAGCAGCGGGACAGGGTCCCACGAGCAGTACTTC. Amino acid sequence: CASSGTGSHEQYF. The full variable domain, rest sourced from reference TRBV11-3 and TRBJ2-7, is EAGVVQSPRYKIIEKKQPVAFWCNPISGHNTLYWYLQNLGQGPELLIRYENEEAVDDSQLPKDRFSAERLKGVDSTLKIQPAELGDSAVYLCASSGTGSHEQYFGPGTRLTVT.